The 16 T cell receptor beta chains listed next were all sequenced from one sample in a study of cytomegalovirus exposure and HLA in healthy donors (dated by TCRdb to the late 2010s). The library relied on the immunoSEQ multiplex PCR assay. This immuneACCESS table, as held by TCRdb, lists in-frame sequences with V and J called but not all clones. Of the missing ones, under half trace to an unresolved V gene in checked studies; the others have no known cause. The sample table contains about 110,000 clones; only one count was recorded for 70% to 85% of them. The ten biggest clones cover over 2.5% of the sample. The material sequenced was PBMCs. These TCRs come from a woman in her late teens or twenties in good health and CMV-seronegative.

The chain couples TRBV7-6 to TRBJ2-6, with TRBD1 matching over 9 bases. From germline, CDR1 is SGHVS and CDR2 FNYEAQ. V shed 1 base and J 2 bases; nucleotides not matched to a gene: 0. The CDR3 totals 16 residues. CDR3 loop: CASSLGTGAGANVLTF. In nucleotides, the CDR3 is TGTGCCAGCAGCTTAGGGACAGGGGCTGGGGCCAACGTCCTGACTTTC. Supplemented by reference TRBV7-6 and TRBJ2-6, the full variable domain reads GAGVSQSPRYKVTKRGQDVALRCDPISGHVSLYWYRQALGQGPEFLTYFNYEAQQDKSGLPNDRFSAERPEGSISTLTIQRTEQRDSAMYRCASSLGTGAGANVLTFGAGSRLTVL.

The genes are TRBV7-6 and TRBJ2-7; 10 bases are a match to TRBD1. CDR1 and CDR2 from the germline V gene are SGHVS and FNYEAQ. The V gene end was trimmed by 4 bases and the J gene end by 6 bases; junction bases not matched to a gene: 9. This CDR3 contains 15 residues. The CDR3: CASSSPGTGVTEQYF. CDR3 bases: TGTGCCAGCAGCTCTCCCGGGACAGGGGTTACCGAGCAGTACTTC.

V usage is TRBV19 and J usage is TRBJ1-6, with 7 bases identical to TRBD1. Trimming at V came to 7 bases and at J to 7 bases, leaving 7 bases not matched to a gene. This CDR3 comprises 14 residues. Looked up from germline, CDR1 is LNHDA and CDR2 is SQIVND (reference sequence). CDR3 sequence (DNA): TGTGCCAGTAATCCTCGGGACAGCAATTCACCCCTCCACTTT. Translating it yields CASNPRDSNSPLHF.

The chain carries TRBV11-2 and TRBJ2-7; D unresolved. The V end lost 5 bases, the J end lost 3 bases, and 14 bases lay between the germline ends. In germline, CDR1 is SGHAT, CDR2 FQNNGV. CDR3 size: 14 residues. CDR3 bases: TGTGCCAGCAGCCAATCCGGGTCCTACTACGAGCAGTACTTC. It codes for CASSQSGSYYEQYF.

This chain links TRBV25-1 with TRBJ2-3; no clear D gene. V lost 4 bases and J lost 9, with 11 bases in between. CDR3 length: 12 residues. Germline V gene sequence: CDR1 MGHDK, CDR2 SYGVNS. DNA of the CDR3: TGTGCCAGCAGTGTCACGTTTCGGACGCAGTATTTT. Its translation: CASSVTFRTQYF.

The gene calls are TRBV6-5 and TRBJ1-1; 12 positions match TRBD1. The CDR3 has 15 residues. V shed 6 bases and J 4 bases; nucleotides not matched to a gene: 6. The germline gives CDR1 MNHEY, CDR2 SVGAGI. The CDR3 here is CASRPTGQGATEAFF. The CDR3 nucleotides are TGTGCCAGCAGGCCCACGGGACAGGGGGCCACTGAAGCTTTCTTT.

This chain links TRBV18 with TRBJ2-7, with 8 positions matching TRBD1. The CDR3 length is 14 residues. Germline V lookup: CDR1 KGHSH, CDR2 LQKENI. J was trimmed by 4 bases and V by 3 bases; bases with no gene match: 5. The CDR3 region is CASSPQGARYEQYF. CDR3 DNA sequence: TGTGCCAGCTCACCCCAGGGGGCGCGGTACGAGCAGTACTTC.

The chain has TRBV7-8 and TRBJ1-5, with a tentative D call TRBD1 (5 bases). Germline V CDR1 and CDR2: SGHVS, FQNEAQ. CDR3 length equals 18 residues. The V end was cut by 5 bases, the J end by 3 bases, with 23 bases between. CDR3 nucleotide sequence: TGTGCCAGCAGCCCCCCCCCGGCAGGGATGTCCCCCAATCAGCCCCAGCATTTT. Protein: CASSPPPAGMSPNQPQHF.

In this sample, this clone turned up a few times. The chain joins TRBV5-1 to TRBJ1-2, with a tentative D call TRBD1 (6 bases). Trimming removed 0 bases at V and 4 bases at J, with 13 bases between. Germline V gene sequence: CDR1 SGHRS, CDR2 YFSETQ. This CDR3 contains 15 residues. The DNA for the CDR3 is TGCGCCAGCAGCTTGGAGGCAGGGGCTCGCTATGGCTACACCTTC. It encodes CASSLEAGARYGYTF.

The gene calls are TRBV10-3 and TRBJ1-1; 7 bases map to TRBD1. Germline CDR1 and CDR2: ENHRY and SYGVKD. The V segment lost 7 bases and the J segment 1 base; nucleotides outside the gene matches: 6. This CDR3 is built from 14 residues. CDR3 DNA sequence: TGTGCCATCAACCCGGGACAGAGGAACACTGAAGCTTTCTTT. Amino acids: CAINPGQRNTEAFF.

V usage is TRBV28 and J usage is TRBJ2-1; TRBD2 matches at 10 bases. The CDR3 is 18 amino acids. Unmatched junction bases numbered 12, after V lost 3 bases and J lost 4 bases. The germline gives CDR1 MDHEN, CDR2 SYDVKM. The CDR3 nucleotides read TGTGCCAGCAGTTTCTCCGGCCTTCTAGCGGGGGCTTACAATGAGCAGTTCTTC. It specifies CASSFSGLLAGAYNEQFF.

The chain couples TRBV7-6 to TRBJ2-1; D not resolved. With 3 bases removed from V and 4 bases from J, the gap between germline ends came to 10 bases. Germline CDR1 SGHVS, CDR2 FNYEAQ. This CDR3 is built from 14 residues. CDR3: CASSFERNYNEQFF. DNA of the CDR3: TGTGCCAGCAGCTTCGAGAGGAATTACAATGAGCAGTTCTTC.

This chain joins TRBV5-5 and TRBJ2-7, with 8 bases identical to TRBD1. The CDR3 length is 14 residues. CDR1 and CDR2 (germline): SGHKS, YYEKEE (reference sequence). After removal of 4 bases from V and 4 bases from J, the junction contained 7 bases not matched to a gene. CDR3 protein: CASSIGTGVYEQYF. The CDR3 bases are TGTGCCAGCAGCATCGGGACAGGAGTATACGAGCAGTACTTC.

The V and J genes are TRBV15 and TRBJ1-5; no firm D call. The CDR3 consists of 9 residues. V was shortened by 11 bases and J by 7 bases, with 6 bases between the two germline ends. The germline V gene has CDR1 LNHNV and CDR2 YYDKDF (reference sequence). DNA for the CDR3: TGTGCCGCGCGGCAGCCCCAGCATTTT. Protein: CAARQPQHF. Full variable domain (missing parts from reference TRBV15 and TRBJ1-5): DAMVIQNPRYQVTQFGKPVTLSCSQTLNHNVMYWYQQKSSQAPKLLFHYYDKDFNNEADTPDNFQSRRPNTSFCFLDIRSPGLGDTAMYLCAARQPQHFGDGTRLSIL.

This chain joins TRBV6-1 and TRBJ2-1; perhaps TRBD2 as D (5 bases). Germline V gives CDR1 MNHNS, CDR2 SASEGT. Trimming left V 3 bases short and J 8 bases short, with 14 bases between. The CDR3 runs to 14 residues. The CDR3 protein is CASSDRENPHEQFF. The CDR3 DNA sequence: TGTGCCAGCAGTGACCGGGAAAACCCGCATGAGCAGTTCTTC.

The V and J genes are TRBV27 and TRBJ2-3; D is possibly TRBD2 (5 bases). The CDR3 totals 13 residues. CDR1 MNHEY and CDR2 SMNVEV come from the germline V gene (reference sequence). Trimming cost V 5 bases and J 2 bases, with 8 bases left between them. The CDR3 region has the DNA TGTGCCAGCAGTCTAGCTTTCACAGATACGCAGTATTTT. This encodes CASSLAFTDTQYF.